This T cell receptor beta chain was retrieved from a study of blood T cell repertoires in COVID-19. On the study more broadly: Acute and convalescent COVID-19 specimens originated in the United States, Italy and Spain.

This CDR3 region has 13 residues. V shed 4 bases and J shed 6 bases, with 10 bases lying between them. The V gene's germline CDR1 is MNHEY and CDR2 SVGAGI. Using immunoSEQ multiplex PCR, the repertoire was profiled, and TCRdb retains in-frame clones only, with some absent. This sample has about 110,000 clones, with 75% to 85% found just once. Seattle participants joined during active infection and were tracked over time. This chain uses TRBV6-5 with TRBJ1-5; no firm D call. This clonotype originated in a man at least 80 years old with COVID-19, enrolled during active disease. The sample consisted of peripheral blood. CDR3 nucleotides: TGTGCCAGCAGTTCAGGAACCGCTCAGCCCCAGCATTTT. Residues: CASSSGTAQPQHF.